These 11 T cell receptor beta chains were sequenced from one sample in a study of follicular helper T cells after annual influenza vaccination. TCRdb's table, derived via immunoSEQ multiplex PCR, lists solely in-frame clones and lacks some. The sample contains about 15,000 clones, roughly 86% of which appear only once. Time point described: 2014-2015 season, pre-vaccination. The material sequenced was CXCR5- memory CD4+ T cells sorted from blood, taken on the day of influenza vaccination. Source of these receptors: an adult who received the influenza vaccine.

This clone was seen a handful of times. V gene TRBV7-8 combines with J gene TRBJ1-1; D gene ambiguous. Germline values: CDR1 SGHVS, CDR2 FQNEAQ. The V gene lost 7 bases and the J gene lost 11 bases, with 20 bases spanning the gap. This CDR3 has 13 residues. The CDR3 sequence: CASTLRWGPGAFF. The CDR3 coding sequence is TGTGCCAGCACCCTACGGTGGGGTCCGGGTGCTTTCTTT. Combining the CDR3 with reference TRBV7-8 and TRBJ1-1 gives the whole variable domain GAGVSQSPRYKVAKRGQDVALRCDPISGHVSLFWYQQALGQGPEFLTYFQNEAQLDKSGLPSDRFFAERPEGSVSTLKIQRTQQEDSAVYLCASTLRWGPGAFFGQGTRLTVV.

This sequence joins TRBV28 and TRBJ1-2, with D maybe TRBD1 (5 bases). From germline, CDR1 is MDHEN and CDR2 SYDVKM. The ends were cut back, 1 base at V and 5 bases at J, with 11 bases in the middle. The CDR3 loop spans 14 amino acids. CDR3 region: CASSLLQGNYGYTF. DNA for the CDR3: TGTGCCAGCAGTTTATTGCAGGGAAATTATGGCTACACCTTC.

This clone was picked up one time. The chain recombines TRBV27 with TRBJ2-3; D gene uncertain. The V gene lost 8 bases and the J gene lost 2 bases, with 14 bases spanning the gap. Germline CDR1 and CDR2: MNHEY and SMNVEV (reference sequence). This CDR3 has 14 residues. CDR3 residues: CASASKVTTDTQYF. The CDR3, as DNA: TGTGCCAGCGCAAGTAAGGTCACCACAGATACGCAGTATTTT.

V usage is TRBV6-1 and J usage is TRBJ1-2, with TRBD1 matching 7 bases. The V gene's germline CDR1 is MNHNS and CDR2 SASEGT. The CDR3 spans 14 residues. The J segment lost 4 bases and the V segment lost 6 bases, leaving 8 bases of the junction unmatched. The CDR3 bases are TGTGCCAGCAGGGCGGGGGGACAGCTCTATGGCTACACCTTC. The encoded protein is CASRAGGQLYGYTF.

This chain links TRBV7-9 with TRBJ1-3; D gene ambiguous. Per the germline V gene, CDR1 is SEHNR and CDR2 is FQNEAQ (reference sequence). The V end lost 5 bases, the J end lost 0 bases, and 8 bases lay between the germline ends. The CDR3 contains 14 residues. The CDR3 region has the DNA TGTGCCAGCAGCGAATACACCTCTGGAAACACCATATATTTT. It specifies CASSEYTSGNTIYF.

The chain links TRBV4-3 to TRBJ1-1; D gene uncertain. V dropped 0 bases and J dropped 7 bases, with 9 bases sitting between them. Germline V CDR1 and CDR2: LGHNA, YSLEER. CDR3 size: 13 residues. The DNA for the CDR3 is TGCGCCAGCAGCCAAGACAGAGACCGTGAAGCTTTCTTT. It specifies CASSQDRDREAFF.

The chain recombines TRBV5-4 with TRBJ2-5; TRBD1 agrees at 10 bases. Unmatched junction bases numbered 6, after V lost 6 bases and J lost 4 bases. The CDR3 spans 14 residues. From germline, CDR1 is SGHNT and CDR2 YYREEE (reference sequence). CDR3 region: CASTPDRGSETQYF. The CDR3, as DNA: TGTGCCAGCACCCCGGACAGGGGGTCAGAGACCCAGTACTTC. The full variable domain, completed using reference TRBV5-4 and TRBJ2-5, is ETGVTQSPTHLIKTRGQQVTLRCSSQSGHNTVSWYQQALGQGPQFIFQYYREEENGRGNFPPRFSGLQFPNYSSELNVNALELDDSALYLCASTPDRGSETQYFGPGTRLLVL.

V and J are TRBV7-8 and TRBJ2-5, with D perhaps matching TRBD1 (6 bases). This CDR3 spans 15 amino acids. The germline V and J ends were trimmed by 5 bases and 4 bases, with 17 bases remaining between them. Germline V CDR1 and CDR2: SGHVS, FQNEAQ. DNA for the CDR3: TGTGCCAGCAGCCCGGTTTCAGGGGTTGTAGAGACCCAGTACTTC. Residues: CASSPVSGVVETQYF.

The rearrangement links TRBV19 to TRBJ1-1, with D perhaps matching TRBD1 (5 bases). Trimming took off 7 bases at V and 0 bases at J, with 12 bases between the two ends. Per the germline V gene, CDR1 is LNHDA and CDR2 is SQIVND (reference sequence). The CDR3 runs to 14 residues. The CDR3 is CASILLGVNTEAFF. In nucleotides, the CDR3 is TGTGCCAGTATACTCTTGGGGGTGAACACTGAAGCTTTCTTT.

The chain has TRBV30 and TRBJ1-6; possibly TRBD1 for D (6 bases). CDR1 and CDR2 (germline): GTSNPN, SVGIG (reference sequence). The length of the CDR3 is 15 residues. Trimming removed 3 bases from V and 7 bases from J, with 16 bases in between. Written as DNA, the CDR3 is TGTGCCTGGAGAGCGGGGGGCGGGTGGAATTCACCCCTCCACTTT. Its translation is CAWRAGGGWNSPLHF.

This clone was found once. V usage is TRBV6-1 and J usage is TRBJ2-2, with 7 bases aligning to TRBD2. V dropped 2 bases and J dropped 7; count of bases not matched to a gene: 7. The germline V gene encodes CDR1 MNHNS and CDR2 SASEGT. The CDR3 is 15 amino acids. The CDR3 DNA reads as TGTGCCAGCAGTGAAATCCGGCGCGGGGGCGGGGAGCTGTTTTTT. Translation gives CASSEIRRGGGELFF.